This entry features one T cell receptor beta chain sequence. Its antigen remains unidentified. This PCR relied on a set of 60 Vbeta primers and 13 Jbeta primers. Measured with immunoSEQ multiplex PCR; TCRdb has only the in-frame clones, and not every one. The sample has 110,000 to 150,000 clones; approximately 80% are singletons. The germline gives CDR1 MNHEY, CDR2 SMNVEV (reference sequence). The CDR3 is made up of 14 amino acids. Trimming shortened V by 6 bases and J by 4 bases, and 15 bases separated the two germline ends. The sample comes from a study of cytomegalovirus exposure and HLA in healthy donors. Study observations and caveats: The study put some 150 TCR beta chains on its list as cytomegalovirus-associated. Association of a missense DCLRE1C variant with TCR beta V- and J-gene trimming was reported in a later analysis. Presence/absence analyses assumed roughly uniform sequencing depth across donors, which may not hold.

The genes are TRBV27 and TRBJ1-2, with a tentative D call TRBD1 (6 bases). The sequenced sample was PBMCs. This clonotype originated in a male donor in good health and CMV-seronegative. CDR3 bases: TGTGCCAGCAGCTCCTACAGGGACGGCTATGGCTACACCTTC. Translated, it gives CASSSYRDGYGYTF.